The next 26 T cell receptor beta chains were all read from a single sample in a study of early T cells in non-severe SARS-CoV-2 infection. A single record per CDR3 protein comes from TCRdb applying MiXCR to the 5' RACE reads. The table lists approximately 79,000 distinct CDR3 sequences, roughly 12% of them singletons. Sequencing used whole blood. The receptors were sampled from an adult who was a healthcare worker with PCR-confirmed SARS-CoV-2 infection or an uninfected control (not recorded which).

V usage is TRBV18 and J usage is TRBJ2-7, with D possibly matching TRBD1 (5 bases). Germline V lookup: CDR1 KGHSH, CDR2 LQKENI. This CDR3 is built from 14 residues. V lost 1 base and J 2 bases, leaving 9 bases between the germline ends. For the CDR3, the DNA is TGTGCCAGCTCACCACGCGTGGGGCCCTACGAGCAGTACTTC. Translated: CASSPRVGPYEQYF.

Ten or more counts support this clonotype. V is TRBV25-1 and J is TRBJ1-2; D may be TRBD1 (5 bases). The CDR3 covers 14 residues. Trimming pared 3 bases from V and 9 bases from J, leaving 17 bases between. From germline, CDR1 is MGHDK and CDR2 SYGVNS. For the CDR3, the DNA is TGTGCCAGCAGTGATAAGTGGGAAGGGGCGAGCTACACCTTC. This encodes CASSDKWEGASYTF.

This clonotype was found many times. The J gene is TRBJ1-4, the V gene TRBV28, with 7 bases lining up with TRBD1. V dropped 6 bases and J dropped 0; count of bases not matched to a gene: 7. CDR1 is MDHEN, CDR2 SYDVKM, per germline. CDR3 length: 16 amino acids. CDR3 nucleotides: TGTGCCAGCAGGCCGACAGGGCTTGCAACTAATGAAAAACTGTTTTTT. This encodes CASRPTGLATNEKLFF.

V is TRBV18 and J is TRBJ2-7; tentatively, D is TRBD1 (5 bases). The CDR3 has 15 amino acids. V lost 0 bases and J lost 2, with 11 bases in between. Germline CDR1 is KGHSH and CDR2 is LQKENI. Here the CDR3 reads CASSPPSGLPYEQYF. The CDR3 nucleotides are TGTGCCAGCTCACCACCTTCAGGGTTGCCCTACGAGCAGTACTTC.

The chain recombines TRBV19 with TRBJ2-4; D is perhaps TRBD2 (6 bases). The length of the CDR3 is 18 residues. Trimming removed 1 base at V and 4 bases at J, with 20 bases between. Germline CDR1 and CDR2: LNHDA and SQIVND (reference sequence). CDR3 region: CASSIGILAHRGKNIQYF. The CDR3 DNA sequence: TGTGCCAGTAGTATAGGGATATTGGCCCATCGGGGGAAAAACATTCAGTACTTC. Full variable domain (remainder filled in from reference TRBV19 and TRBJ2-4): DGGITQSPKYLFRKEGQNVTLSCEQNLNHDAMYWYRQDPGQGLRLIYYSQIVNDFQKGDIAEGYSVSREKKESFPLTVTSAQKNPTAFYLCASSIGILAHRGKNIQYFGAGTRLSVL.

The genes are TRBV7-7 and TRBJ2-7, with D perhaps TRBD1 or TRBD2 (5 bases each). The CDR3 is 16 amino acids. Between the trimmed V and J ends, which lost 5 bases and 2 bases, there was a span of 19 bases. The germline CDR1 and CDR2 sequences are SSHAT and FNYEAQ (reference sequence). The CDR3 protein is CASSPDSEGNPYEQYF. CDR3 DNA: TGTGCCAGCAGCCCAGACAGCGAGGGGAACCCCTACGAGCAGTACTTC.

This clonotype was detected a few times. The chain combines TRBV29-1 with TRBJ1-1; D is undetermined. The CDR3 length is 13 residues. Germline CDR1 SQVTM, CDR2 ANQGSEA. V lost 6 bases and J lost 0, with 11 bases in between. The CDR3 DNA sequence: TGCAGCGTCGCAAGAATAATGAACACTGAAGCTTTCTTT. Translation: CSVARIMNTEAFF.

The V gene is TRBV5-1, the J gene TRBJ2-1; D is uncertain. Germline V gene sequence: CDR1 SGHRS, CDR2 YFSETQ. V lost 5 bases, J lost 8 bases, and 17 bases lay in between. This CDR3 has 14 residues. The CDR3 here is CASRGLGVMYEQFF. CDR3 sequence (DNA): TGCGCCAGCAGAGGGTTAGGAGTAATGTATGAGCAGTTCTTC.

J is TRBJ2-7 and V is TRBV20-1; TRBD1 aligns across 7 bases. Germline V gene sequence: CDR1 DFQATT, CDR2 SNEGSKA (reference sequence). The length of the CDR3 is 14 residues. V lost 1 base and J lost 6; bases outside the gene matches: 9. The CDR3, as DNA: TGCAGTGCTAGAGGGGGCGAGGGGGCCGGCGAGCAGTACTTC. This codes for CSARGGEGAGEQYF.

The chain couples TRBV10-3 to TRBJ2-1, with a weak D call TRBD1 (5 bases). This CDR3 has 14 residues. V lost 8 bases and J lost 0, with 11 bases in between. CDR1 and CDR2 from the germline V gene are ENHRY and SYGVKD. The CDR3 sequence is CAIGHSSSYNEQFF. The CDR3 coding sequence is TGTGCCATCGGACACTCAAGCTCCTACAATGAGCAGTTCTTC.

The CDR3 spells CASSYSGRSTDTQYF. CDR3 DNA: TGTGCCAGCAGTTACTCCGGCAGGAGCACAGATACGCAGTATTTT. The chain links TRBV6-5 to TRBJ2-3, with D unresolved. The germline gives CDR1 MNHEY, CDR2 SVGAGI. This CDR3 is 15 amino acids long. The V end was cut by 0 bases, the J end by 0 bases, with 7 bases between.

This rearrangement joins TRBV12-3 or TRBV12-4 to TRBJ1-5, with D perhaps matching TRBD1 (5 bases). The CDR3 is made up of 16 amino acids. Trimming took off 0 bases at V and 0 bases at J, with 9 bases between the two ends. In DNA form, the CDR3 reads TGTGCCAGCAGTTTAGCGGGACGGGGTAGCAATCAGCCCCAGCATTTT. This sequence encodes CASSLAGRGSNQPQHF.

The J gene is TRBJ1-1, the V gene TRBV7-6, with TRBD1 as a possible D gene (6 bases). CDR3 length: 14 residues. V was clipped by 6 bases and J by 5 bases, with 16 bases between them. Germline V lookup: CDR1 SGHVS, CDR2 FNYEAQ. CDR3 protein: CASSPDRMRTEAFF. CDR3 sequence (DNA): TGTGCCAGCAGTCCCGACAGGATGAGGACTGAAGCTTTCTTT.

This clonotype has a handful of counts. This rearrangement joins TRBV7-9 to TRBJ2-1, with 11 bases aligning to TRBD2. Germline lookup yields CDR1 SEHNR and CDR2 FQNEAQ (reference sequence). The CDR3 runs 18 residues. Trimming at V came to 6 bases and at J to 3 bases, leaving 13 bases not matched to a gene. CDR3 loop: CASRPGREGLADYNEQFF. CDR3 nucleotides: TGTGCCAGCAGACCGGGACGGGAGGGACTAGCGGACTACAATGAGCAGTTCTTC.

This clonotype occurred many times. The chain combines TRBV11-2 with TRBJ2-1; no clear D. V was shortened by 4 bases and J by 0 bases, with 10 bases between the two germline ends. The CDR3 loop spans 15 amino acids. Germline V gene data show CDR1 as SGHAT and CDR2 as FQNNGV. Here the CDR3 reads CASSSLSSSYNEQFF. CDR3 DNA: TGTGCCAGCAGCTCTCTTAGTAGCTCCTACAATGAGCAGTTCTTC.

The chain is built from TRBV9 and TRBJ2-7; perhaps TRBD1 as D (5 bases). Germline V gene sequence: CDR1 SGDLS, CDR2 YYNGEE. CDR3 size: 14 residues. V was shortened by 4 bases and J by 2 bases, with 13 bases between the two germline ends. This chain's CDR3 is CASSPVGATYEQYF. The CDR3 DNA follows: TGTGCCAGCAGCCCGGTAGGGGCAACCTACGAGCAGTACTTC.

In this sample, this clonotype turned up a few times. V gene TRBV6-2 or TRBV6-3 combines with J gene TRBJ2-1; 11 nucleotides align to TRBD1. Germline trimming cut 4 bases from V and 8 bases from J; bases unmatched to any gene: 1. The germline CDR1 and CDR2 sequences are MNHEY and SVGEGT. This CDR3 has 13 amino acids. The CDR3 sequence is CASSWTGGYEQFF. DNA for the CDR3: TGTGCCAGCAGTTGGACAGGGGGCTATGAGCAGTTCTTC.

CDR3 in amino acids: CASSQASGAYNEQFF. For the CDR3, the DNA is TGCGCCAGCAGCCAAGCCTCAGGGGCATACAATGAGCAGTTCTTC. This chain uses TRBV4-3 with TRBJ2-1; D might be TRBD1 (6 bases). Germline V gene lookup returns CDR1 LGHNA and CDR2 YSLEER. This CDR3 region has 15 residues. The V end lost 1 base, the J end lost 4 bases, and 11 bases lay between the germline ends.

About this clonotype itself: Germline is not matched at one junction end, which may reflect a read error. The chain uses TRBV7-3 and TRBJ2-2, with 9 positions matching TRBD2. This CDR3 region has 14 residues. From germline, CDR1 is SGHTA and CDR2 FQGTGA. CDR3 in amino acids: CGTSRGPNTGELFF. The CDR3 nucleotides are TGCGGGACTAGCAGGGGACCGAACACCGGGGAGCTGTTTTTT.

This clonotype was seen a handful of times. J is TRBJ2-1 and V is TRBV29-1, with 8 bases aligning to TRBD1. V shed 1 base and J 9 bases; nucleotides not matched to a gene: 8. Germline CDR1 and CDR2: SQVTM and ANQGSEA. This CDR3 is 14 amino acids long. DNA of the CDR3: TGCAGCGTTGAAGGTCAGGGGGCGGAGGGTGAGCAGTTCTTC. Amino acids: CSVEGQGAEGEQFF.

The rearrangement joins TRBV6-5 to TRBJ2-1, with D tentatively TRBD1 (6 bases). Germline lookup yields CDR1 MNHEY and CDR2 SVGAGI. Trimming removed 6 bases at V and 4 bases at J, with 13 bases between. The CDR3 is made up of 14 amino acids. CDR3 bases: TGTGCCAGCAGCTCTTCCGACAGGTACAATGAGCAGTTCTTC. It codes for CASSSSDRYNEQFF.

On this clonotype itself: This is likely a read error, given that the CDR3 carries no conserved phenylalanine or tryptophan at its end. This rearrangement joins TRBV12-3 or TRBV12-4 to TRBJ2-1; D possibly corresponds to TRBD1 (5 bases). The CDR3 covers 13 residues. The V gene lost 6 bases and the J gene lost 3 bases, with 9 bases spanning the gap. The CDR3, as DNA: TGTGCCAGCAGGATAGACAGCTACAATGAGCAGTTCTTA. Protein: CASRIDSYNEQFL.

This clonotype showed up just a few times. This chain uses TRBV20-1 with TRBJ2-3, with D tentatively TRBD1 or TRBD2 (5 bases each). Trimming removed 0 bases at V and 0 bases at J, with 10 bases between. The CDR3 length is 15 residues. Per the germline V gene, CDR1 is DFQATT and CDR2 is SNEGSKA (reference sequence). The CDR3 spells CSARDGTPSTDTQYF. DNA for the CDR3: TGCAGTGCTAGAGATGGGACGCCTAGCACAGATACGCAGTATTTT.

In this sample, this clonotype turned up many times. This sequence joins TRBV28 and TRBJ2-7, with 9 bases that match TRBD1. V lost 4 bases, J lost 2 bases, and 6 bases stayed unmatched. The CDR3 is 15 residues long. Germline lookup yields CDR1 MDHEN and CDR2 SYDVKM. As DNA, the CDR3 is TGTGCCAGCAGTTCGACAGGGGGGACAACCTACGAGCAGTACTTC. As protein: CASSSTGGTTYEQYF.

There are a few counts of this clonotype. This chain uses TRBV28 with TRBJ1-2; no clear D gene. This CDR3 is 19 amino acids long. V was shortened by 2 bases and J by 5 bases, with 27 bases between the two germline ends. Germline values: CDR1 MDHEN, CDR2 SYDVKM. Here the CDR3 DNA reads TGTGCCAGCAGTTTAAAAAGATCGGACGCCCTCATAGTTCCTTATGGCTACACCTTC. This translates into CASSLKRSDALIVPYGYTF.

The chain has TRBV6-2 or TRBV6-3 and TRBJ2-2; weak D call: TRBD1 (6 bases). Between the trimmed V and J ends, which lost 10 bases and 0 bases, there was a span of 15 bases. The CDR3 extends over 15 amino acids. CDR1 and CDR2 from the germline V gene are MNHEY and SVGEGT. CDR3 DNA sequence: TGTGCCACCGCCCGGGACAACACGAACACCGGGGAGCTGTTTTTT. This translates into CATARDNTNTGELFF.